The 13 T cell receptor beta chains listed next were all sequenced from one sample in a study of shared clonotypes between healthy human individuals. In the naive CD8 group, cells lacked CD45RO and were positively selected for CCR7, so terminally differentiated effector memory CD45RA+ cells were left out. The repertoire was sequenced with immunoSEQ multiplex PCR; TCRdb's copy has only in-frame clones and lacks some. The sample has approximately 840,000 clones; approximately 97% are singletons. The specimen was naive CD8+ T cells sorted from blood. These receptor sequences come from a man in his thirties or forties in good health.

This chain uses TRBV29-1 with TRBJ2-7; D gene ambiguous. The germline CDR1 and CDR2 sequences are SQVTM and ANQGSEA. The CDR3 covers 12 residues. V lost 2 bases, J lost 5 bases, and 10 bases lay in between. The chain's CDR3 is CSVELTRHEQYF. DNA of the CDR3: TGCAGCGTTGAACTTACCCGGCACGAGCAGTACTTC.

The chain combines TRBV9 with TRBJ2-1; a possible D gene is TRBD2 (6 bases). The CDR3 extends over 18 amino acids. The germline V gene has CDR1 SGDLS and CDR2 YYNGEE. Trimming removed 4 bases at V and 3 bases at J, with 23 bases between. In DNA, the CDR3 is TGTGCCAGCAGCCCCGGGGGAGGTCAGTCCTACTACTACAATGAGCAGTTCTTC. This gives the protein CASSPGGGQSYYYNEQFF.

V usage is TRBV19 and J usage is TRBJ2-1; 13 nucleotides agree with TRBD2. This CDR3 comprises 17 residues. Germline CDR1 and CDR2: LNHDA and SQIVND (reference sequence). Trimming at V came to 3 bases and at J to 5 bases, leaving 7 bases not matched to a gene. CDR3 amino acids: CASSMVSLAGGNNEQFF. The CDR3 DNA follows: TGTGCCAGTAGTATGGTATCACTAGCGGGAGGGAACAATGAGCAGTTCTTC. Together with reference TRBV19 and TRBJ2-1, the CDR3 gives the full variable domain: DGGITQSPKYLFRKEGQNVTLSCEQNLNHDAMYWYRQDPGQGLRLIYYSQIVNDFQKGDIAEGYSVSREKKESFPLTVTSAQKNPTAFYLCASSMVSLAGGNNEQFFGPGTRLTVL.

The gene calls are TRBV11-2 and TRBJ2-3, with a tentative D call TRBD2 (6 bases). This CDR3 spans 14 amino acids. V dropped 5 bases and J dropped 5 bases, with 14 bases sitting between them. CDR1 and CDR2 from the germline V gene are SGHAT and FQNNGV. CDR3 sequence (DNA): TGTGCCAGCAGCCCAGGAGGGCCCGGAGATACGCAGTATTTT. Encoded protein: CASSPGGPGDTQYF.

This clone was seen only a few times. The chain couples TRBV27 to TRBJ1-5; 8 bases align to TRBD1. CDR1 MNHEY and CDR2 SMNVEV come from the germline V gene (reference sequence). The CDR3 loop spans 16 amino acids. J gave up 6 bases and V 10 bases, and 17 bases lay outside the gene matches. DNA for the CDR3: TGTGCCACCATGGGGCCCTGGCAGGGGGCAGGTCAGCCCCAGCATTTT. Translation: CATMGPWQGAGQPQHF.

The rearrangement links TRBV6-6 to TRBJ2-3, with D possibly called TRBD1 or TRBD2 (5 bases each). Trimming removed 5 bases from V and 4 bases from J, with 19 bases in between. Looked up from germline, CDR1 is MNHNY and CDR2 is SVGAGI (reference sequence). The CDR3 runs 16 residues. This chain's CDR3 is CASSPGAAVYSDTQYF. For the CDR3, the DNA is TGTGCCAGCAGTCCCGGGGCCGCGGTTTACTCAGATACGCAGTATTTT.

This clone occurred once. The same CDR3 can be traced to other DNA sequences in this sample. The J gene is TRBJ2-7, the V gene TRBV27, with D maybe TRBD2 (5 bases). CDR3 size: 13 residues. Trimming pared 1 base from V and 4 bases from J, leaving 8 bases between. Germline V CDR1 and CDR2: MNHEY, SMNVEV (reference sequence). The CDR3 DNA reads TGTGCCAGCAGTTTATTCAGAGGGTACGAGCAGTACTTC. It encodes CASSLFRGYEQYF.

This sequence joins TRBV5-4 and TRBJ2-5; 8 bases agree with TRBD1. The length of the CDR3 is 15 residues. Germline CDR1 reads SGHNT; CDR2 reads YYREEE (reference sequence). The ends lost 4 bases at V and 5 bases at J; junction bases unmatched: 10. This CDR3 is CASSQTDRGEETQYF. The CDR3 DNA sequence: TGTGCCAGCAGCCAGACCGACAGGGGCGAGGAGACCCAGTACTTC.

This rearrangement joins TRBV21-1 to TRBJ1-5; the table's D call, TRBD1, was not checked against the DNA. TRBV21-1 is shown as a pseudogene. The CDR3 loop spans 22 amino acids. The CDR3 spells CASSKDLNFSGQGFSSNQPQHF. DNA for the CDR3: TGTGCCAGCAGCAAAGATCTAAATTTTTCCGGACAGGGTTTTTCGAGCAATCAGCCCCAGCATTTT.

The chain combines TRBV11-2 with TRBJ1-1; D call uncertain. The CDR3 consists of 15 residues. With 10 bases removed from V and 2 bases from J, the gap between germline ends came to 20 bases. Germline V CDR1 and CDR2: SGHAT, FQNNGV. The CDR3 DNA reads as TGTGCCACCATGCTGGGAGCGGGATACAACACTGAAGCTTTCTTT. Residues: CATMLGAGYNTEAFF.

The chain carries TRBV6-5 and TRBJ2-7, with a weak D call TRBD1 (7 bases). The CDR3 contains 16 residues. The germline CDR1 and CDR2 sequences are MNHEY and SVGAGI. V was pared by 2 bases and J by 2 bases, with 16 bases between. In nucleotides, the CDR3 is TGTGCCAGCAGTTACGTCCGGACAGGACTAACCTACGAGCAGTACTTC. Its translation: CASSYVRTGLTYEQYF.

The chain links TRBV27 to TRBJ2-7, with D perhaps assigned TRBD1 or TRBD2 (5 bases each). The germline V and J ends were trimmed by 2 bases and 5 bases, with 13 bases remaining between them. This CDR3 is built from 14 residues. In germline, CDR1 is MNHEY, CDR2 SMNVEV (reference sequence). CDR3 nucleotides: TGTGCCAGCAGTTTAATGGGGACCTTTCACGAGCAGTACTTC. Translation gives CASSLMGTFHEQYF.

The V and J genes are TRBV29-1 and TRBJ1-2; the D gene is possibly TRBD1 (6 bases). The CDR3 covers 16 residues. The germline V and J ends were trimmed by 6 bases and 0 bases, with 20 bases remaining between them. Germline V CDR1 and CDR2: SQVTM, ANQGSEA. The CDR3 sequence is CSVAGHKIGTNYGYTF. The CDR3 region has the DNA TGCAGCGTCGCGGGACACAAGATCGGCACTAACTATGGCTACACCTTC. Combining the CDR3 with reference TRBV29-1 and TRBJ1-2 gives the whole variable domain SAVISQKPSRDICQRGTSLTIQCQVDSQVTMMFWYRQQPGQSLTLIATANQGSEATYESGFVIDKFPISRPNLTFSTLTVSNMSPEDSSIYLCSVAGHKIGTNYGYTFGSGTRLTVV.